The rows below give T cell receptor beta chains drawn from one sample of a study of blood T cell repertoires in COVID-19. Repertoires were generated with immunoSEQ multiplex PCR, while TCRdb's copy carries only in-frame clones and drops some. The sample has about 230,000 clones, around 83% seen once. Sequenced input: peripheral blood. These receptors were obtained from a woman aged 50 to 65 with acute or convalescent COVID-19. Both conserved end residues are part of each CDR3. The order of the fields is clone size, V gene, CDR3 length, D gene, J gene, CDR3 protein, CDR3 DNA. D genes are given only for firm matches. Size is stated for part of the rows, as once, few or many counts, or as a class when the clone is expanded.

clone size: NA
V gene: TRBV3-1/TRBV3-2
CDR3 length: 18
D gene: TRBD1
J gene: TRBJ2-2
CDR3 protein: CASSPPGQGTLNTGELFF
CDR3 DNA: TGTGCCAGCAGCCCGCCGGGACAGGGGACCCTGAATACCGGGGAGCTGTTTTTT

clone size: NA
V gene: TRBV30
CDR3 length: 14
D gene: TRBD1
J gene: TRBJ2-5
CDR3 protein: CAWRGTGGHETQYF
CDR3 DNA: TGTGCTTGGAGAGGGACAGGGGGCCATGAGACCCAGTACTTC

clone size: NA
V gene: TRBV6-4
CDR3 length: 14
D gene: TRBD1
J gene: TRBJ1-6
CDR3 protein: CASRPGQGNSPLHF
CDR3 DNA: TGTGCCAGCAGACCGGGACAGGGGAATTCACCCCTCCACTTT

clone size: few
V gene: TRBV14
CDR3 length: 13
D gene: NA
J gene: TRBJ1-5
CDR3 protein: CASSQQVTSPQHF
CDR3 DNA: TGTGCCAGCAGCCAACAGGTCACTTCACCCCAGCATTTT

clone size: once
V gene: TRBV28
CDR3 length: 15
D gene: TRBD2
J gene: TRBJ2-1
CDR3 protein: CASSPTSGHGDEQFF
CDR3 DNA: TGTGCCAGCAGTCCAACTAGCGGACACGGGGATGAGCAGTTCTTC

clone size: NA
V gene: TRBV4-2
CDR3 length: 15
D gene: NA
J gene: TRBJ1-1
CDR3 protein: CASSQADREGTEAFF
CDR3 DNA: TGTGCCAGCAGCCAAGCGGACCGGGAGGGTACTGAAGCTTTCTTT

clone size: NA
V gene: TRBV6-5
CDR3 length: 13
D gene: NA
J gene: TRBJ2-3
CDR3 protein: CASTSSSTDTQYF
CDR3 DNA: TGTGCCAGCACCTCGAGTAGCACAGATACGCAGTATTTT

clone size: NA
V gene: TRBV19
CDR3 length: 12
D gene: NA
J gene: TRBJ2-5
CDR3 protein: CARTESSETQYF
CDR3 DNA: TGTGCCAGAACGGAGAGCTCGGAGACCCAGTACTTC

clone size: NA
V gene: TRBV5-1
CDR3 length: 13
D gene: NA
J gene: TRBJ1-1
CDR3 protein: CASSLSVNTEAFF
CDR3 DNA: TGCGCCAGCAGCTTGAGCGTTAACACTGAAGCTTTCTTT

clone size: NA
V gene: TRBV4-3
CDR3 length: 16
D gene: NA
J gene: TRBJ1-3
CDR3 protein: CASSQAQGYSGNTIYF
CDR3 DNA: TGCGCCAGCAGCCAAGCCCAGGGGTACTCTGGAAACACCATATATTTT

clone size: NA
V gene: TRBV6-5
CDR3 length: 11
D gene: TRBD1
J gene: TRBJ2-1
CDR3 protein: CASSEGASQFF
CDR3 DNA: TGTGCCAGCAGCGAGGGGGCTTCGCAGTTCTTC

clone size: NA
V gene: TRBV7-9
CDR3 length: 15
D gene: TRBD1
J gene: TRBJ2-2
CDR3 protein: CAGGSENRGTGELFF
CDR3 DNA: TGTGCAGGCGGGTCCGAGAACAGGGGAACCGGGGAGCTGTTTTTT

clone size: NA
V gene: TRBV5-8
CDR3 length: 13
D gene: TRBD1
J gene: TRBJ1-1
CDR3 protein: CASSSGQYTEAFF
CDR3 DNA: TGTGCCAGCAGCTCGGGACAGTACACTGAAGCTTTCTTT

clone size: NA
V gene: TRBV7-9
CDR3 length: 15
D gene: TRBD1
J gene: TRBJ2-5
CDR3 protein: CASSLGQGQSETQYF
CDR3 DNA: TGTGCCAGCAGCCTCGGACAGGGACAGTCGGAGACCCAGTACTTC

clone size: NA
V gene: TRBV10-3
CDR3 length: 11
D gene: NA
J gene: TRBJ1-6
CDR3 protein: CAISDSTGLYF
CDR3 DNA: TGTGCCATCAGTGACTCGACAGGTCTCTACTTT

clone size: NA
V gene: TRBV3-1/TRBV3-2
CDR3 length: 14
D gene: NA
J gene: TRBJ1-1
CDR3 protein: CASSQVHRGTEAFF
CDR3 DNA: TGTGCCAGCAGCCAAGTTCACCGGGGCACTGAAGCTTTCTTT

clone size: NA
V gene: TRBV10-3
CDR3 length: 15
D gene: TRBD2
J gene: TRBJ2-1
CDR3 protein: CAISDRLAGSYEQFF
CDR3 DNA: TGTGCCATCAGTGACCGACTAGCGGGGTCCTATGAGCAGTTCTTC